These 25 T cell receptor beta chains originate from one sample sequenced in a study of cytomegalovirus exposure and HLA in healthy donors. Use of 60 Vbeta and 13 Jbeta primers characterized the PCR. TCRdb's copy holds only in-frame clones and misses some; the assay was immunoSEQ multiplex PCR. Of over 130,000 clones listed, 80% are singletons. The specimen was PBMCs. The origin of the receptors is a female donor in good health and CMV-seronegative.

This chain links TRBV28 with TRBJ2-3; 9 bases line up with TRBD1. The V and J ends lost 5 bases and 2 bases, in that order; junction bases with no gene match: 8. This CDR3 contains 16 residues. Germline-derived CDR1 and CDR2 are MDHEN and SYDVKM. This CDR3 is CASSARDRALTDTQYF. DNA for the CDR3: TGTGCCAGCAGTGCCAGGGACAGGGCCCTCACAGATACGCAGTATTTT.

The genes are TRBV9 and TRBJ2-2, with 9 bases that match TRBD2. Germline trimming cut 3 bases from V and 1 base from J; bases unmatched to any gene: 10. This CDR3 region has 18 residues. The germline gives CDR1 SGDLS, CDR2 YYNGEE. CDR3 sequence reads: CASSALSPSGMNTGELFF. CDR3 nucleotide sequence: TGTGCCAGCAGCGCCCTCTCCCCTAGCGGGATGAACACCGGGGAGCTGTTTTTT.

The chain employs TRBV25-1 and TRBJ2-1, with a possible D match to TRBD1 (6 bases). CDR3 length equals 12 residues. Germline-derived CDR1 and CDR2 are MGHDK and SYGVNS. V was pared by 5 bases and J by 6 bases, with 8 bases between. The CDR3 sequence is CASSQTGNEQFF. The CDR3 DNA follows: TGTGCCAGCAGTCAGACAGGCAATGAGCAGTTCTTC.

CDR3 nucleotides: TGCGCCAGCAGCACCGGGACTAGCGGTCCCAATGAGCAGTTCTTC. Protein: CASSTGTSGPNEQFF. The rearrangement uses TRBV5-1 and TRBJ2-1; 11 nucleotides match TRBD2. V dropped 4 bases and J dropped 6; count of bases not matched to a gene: 6. The CDR3 consists of 15 residues. Germline V gene sequence: CDR1 SGHRS, CDR2 YFSETQ.

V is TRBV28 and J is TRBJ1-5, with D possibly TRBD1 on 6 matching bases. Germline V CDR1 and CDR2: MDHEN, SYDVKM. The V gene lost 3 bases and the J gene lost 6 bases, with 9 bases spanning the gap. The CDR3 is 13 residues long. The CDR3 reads CASSLQGIQPQHF. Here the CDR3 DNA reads TGTGCCAGCAGTTTGCAGGGGATTCAGCCCCAGCATTTT. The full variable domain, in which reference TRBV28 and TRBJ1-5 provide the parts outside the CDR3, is DVKVTQSSRYLVKRTGEKVFLECVQDMDHENMFWYRQDPGLGLRLIYFSYDVKMKEKGDIPEGYSVSREKKERFSLILESASTNQTSMYLCASSLQGIQPQHFGDGTRLSIL.

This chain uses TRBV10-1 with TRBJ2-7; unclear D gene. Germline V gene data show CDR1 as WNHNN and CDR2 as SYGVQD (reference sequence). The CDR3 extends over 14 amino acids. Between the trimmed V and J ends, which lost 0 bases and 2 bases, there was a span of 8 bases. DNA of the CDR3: TGCGCCAGCAGTGAGTCTGGCAGGCCCTACGAGCAGTACTTC. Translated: CASSESGRPYEQYF.

The CDR3: CATSRDTVDEAFF. CDR3 nucleotide sequence: TGTGCCACCAGCAGAGACACAGTAGATGAAGCTTTCTTT. J is TRBJ1-1 and V is TRBV15; D is uncertain. V was pared by 0 bases and J by 7 bases, with 9 bases between. CDR3 length: 13 residues. CDR1 LNHNV and CDR2 YYDKDF come from the germline V gene (reference sequence).

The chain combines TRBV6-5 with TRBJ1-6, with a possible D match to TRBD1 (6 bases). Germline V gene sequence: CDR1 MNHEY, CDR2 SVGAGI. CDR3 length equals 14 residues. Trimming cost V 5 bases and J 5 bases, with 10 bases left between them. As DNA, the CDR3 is TGTGCCAGCAGTCCCGGGACAAATAATTCACCCCTCCACTTT. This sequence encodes CASSPGTNNSPLHF.

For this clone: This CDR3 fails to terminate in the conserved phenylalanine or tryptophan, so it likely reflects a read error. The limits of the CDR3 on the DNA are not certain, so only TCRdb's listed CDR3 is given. The CDR3 is CASSYEGGTEALV. This chain joins TRBV6-5 and TRBJ1-1. The germline V gene encodes CDR1 MNHEY and CDR2 SVGAGI. The CDR3 length is 13 residues, termini included.

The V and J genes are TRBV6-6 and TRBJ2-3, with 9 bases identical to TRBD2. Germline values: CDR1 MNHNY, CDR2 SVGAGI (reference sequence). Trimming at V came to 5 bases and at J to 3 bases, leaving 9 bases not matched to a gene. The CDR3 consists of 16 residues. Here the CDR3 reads CASSPQGREGTDTQYF. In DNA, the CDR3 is TGTGCCAGCAGTCCCCAGGGGCGGGAGGGAACAGATACGCAGTATTTT.

CDR3 loop: CASSYRGGRNQPQHF. CDR3 nucleotides: TGTGCCAGCAGTTACCGGGGAGGACGCAATCAGCCCCAGCATTTT. The chain links TRBV6-5 to TRBJ1-5; no clear D gene. The V end lost 2 bases, the J end lost 2 bases, and 10 bases lay between the germline ends. Germline loops: CDR1 MNHEY, CDR2 SVGAGI. The CDR3 is 15 residues long.

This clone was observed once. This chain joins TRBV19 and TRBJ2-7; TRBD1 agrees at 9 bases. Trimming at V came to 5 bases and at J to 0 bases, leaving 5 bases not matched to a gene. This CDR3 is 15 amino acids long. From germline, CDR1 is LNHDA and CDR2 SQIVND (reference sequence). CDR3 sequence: CASSLGQGSSYEQYF. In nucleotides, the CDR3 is TGTGCCAGTAGTCTAGGACAGGGGAGCTCCTACGAGCAGTACTTC.

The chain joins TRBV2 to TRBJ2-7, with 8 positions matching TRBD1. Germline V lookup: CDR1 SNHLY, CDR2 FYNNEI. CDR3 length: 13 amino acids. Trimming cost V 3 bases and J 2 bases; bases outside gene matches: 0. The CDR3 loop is CASSEDRAYEQYF. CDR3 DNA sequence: TGTGCCAGCAGTGAGGACAGGGCCTACGAGCAGTACTTC.

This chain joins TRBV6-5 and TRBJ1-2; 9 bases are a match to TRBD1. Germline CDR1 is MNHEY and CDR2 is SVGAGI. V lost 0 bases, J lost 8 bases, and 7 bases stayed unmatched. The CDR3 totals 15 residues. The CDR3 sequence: CASSYSGQGRRGYTF. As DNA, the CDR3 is TGTGCCAGCAGTTACTCAGGACAGGGGCGTAGAGGCTACACCTTC.

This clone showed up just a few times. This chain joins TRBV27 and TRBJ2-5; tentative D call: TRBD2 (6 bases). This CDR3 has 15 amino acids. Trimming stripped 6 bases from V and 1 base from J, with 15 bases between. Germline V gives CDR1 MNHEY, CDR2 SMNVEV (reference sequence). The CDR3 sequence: CASRRLVGGQETQYF. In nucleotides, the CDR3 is TGTGCCAGCAGGAGATTGGTCGGGGGCCAAGAGACCCAGTACTTC.

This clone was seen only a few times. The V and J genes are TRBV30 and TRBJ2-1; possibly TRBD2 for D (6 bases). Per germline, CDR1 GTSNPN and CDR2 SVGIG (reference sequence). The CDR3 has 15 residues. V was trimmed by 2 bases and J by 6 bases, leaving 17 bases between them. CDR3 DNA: TGTGCCTGGAGTAAATTTTACGGGAGCAGCAATGAGCAGTTCTTC. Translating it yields CAWSKFYGSSNEQFF.

For the CDR3, the DNA is TGTGCCAGCAGCGACAGGGGTAGGGCTTTCTTT. Protein: CASSDRGRAFF. V is TRBV27 and J is TRBJ1-1; TRBD1 aligns across 8 bases. V dropped 6 bases and J dropped 11; count of bases not matched to a gene: 5. The CDR3 is made up of 11 amino acids. CDR1 and CDR2 from the germline V gene are MNHEY and SMNVEV (reference sequence).

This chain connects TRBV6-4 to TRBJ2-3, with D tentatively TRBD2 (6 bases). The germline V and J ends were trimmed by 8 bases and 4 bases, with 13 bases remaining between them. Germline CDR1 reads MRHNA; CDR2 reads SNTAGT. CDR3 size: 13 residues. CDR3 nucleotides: TGTGCCAGCGGAACGGGAGAAGCAGATACGCAGTATTTT. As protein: CASGTGEADTQYF.

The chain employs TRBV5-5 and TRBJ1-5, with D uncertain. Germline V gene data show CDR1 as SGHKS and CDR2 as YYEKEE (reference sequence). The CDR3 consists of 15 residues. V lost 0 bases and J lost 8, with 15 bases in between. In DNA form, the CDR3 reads TGTGCCAGCAGCTTGGCCGGTACCGAAACGGAGCCCCAGCATTTT. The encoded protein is CASSLAGTETEPQHF.

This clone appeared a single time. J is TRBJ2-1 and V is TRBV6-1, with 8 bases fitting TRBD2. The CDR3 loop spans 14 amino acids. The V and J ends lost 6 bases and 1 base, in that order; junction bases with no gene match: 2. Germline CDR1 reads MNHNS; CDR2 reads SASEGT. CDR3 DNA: TGTGCCAGCAGATTAGCGGGGTCCTACAATGAGCAGTTCTTC. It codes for CASRLAGSYNEQFF.

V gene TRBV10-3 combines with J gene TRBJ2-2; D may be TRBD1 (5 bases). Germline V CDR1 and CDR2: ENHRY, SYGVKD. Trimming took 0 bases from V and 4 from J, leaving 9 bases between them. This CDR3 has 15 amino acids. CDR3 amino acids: CAISESPGSTGELFF. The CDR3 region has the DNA TGTGCCATCAGTGAGTCCCCAGGGTCCACCGGGGAGCTGTTTTTT.

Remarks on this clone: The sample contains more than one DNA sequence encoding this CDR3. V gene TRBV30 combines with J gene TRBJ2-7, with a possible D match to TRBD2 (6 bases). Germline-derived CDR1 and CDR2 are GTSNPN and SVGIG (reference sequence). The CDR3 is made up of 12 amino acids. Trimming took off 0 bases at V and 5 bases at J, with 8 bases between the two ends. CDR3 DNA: TGTGCCTGGAGTGTGTCGGGAGACGAGCAGTACTTC. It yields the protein CAWSVSGDEQYF.

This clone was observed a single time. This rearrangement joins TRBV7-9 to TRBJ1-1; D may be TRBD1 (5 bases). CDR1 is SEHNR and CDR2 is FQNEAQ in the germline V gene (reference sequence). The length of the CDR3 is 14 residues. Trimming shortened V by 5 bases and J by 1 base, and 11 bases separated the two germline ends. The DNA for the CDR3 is TGTGCCAGCAGCCCCCGACAGTCGAACACTGAAGCTTTCTTT. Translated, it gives CASSPRQSNTEAFF.

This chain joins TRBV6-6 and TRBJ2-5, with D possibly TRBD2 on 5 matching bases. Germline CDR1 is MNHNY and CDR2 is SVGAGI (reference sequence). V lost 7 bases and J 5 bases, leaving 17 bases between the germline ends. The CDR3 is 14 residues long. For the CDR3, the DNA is TGTGCCAGCATAGAACGACGTCGCGGGGAGACCCAGTACTTC. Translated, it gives CASIERRRGETQYF.

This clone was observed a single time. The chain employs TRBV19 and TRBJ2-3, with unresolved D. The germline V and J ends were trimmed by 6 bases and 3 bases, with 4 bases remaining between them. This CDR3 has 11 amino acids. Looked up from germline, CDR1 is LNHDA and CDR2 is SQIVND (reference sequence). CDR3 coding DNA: TGTGCCAGTAGAACAACAGATACGCAGTATTTT. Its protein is CASRTTDTQYF.